A selection of T cell receptor beta chains follows, all from one sample in a study of cytomegalovirus exposure and HLA in healthy donors. The repertoire was sequenced with immunoSEQ multiplex PCR; TCRdb's copy has only in-frame clones and lacks some. Altogether about 150,000 clones are present, roughly 78% being singletons, with the ten largest covering 1%. The source material was PBMCs. All receptors derive from a woman in her fifties or sixties in good health and CMV-seropositive. Each CDR3 is given with its conserved first and last residue. Fields, in order: V gene, D gene, J gene, clone size, CDR3 DNA, CDR3 protein. The D gene is left open where the match is weak. Clone size, where shown, is once, few, many, or a class for clones that have expanded.

TRBV7-2	-	TRBJ1-1	-	TGTGCCAGCAGCATCACAACAGGGCTGAACACTGAAGCTTTCTTT	CASSITTGLNTEAFF
TRBV15	TRBD1	TRBJ2-2	-	TGTGCCACCAGCCCTTGGGACAGGGATACCGGGGAGCTGTTTTTT	CATSPWDRDTGELFF
TRBV10-3	TRBD2	TRBJ2-7	-	TGTGCCATCACGGCTAGCGGGAGCGGCGAGCAGTACTTC	CAITASGSGEQYF
TRBV7-6	TRBD1	TRBJ2-7	-	TGTGCCAGCAGTCGGGACAGGGGCTTGGACGAGCAGTACTTC	CASSRDRGLDEQYF
TRBV6-1	TRBD1	TRBJ2-3	-	TGTGCCAGCAGGGGGACAGTGAGCACAGATACGCAGTATTTT	CASRGTVSTDTQYF
TRBV23-1	-	TRBJ1-2	-	TGCGCCAGCGGGCGACAGGTGGGGCATGGCTACACCTTC	CASGRQVGHGYTF
TRBV2	-	TRBJ2-1	few	TGTGCCAGCAGTGAAGATCGACAAGGAGAGCAGTTCTTC	CASSEDRQGEQFF
TRBV28	-	TRBJ2-3	-	TGTGCCAGCAGTTTAGGGGGGGCGGGAACAGATACGCAGTATTTT	CASSLGGAGTDTQYF
TRBV4-2	-	TRBJ2-3	once	TGTGCCAGCAGCCATAGCACGGACTTAAGCACAGATACGCAGTATTTT	CASSHSTDLSTDTQYF
TRBV9	-	TRBJ2-5	few	TGTGCCAGCAGCTCGCTAAGGGGTTCCGGGGAGACCCAGTACTTC	CASSSLRGSGETQYF
TRBV19	-	TRBJ1-2	-	TGTGCCAGTAGGACCCGGGAAGGGATTCGCTATGGCTACACCTTC	CASRTREGIRYGYTF
TRBV7-6	TRBD2	TRBJ2-3	-	TGTGCCAGCAGCCTACTAGCGGGAGTGGGCACAGATACGCAGTATTTT	CASSLLAGVGTDTQYF
TRBV29-1	TRBD1	TRBJ2-3	-	TGCAGCGTCGGGACAGGGGGAATAGATACGCAGTATTTT	CSVGTGGIDTQYF
TRBV19	-	TRBJ1-4	-	TGTGCCAGCGCCCAGGGTGGAAAGAAAGAAAAACTGTTTTTT	CASAQGGKKEKLFF
TRBV10-1	-	TRBJ2-7	-	TGCGCCAGCAGTGAGCCGCCTCGACATCCCTGCGAGCAGTACTTC	CASSEPPRHPCEQYF
TRBV28	-	TRBJ1-2	-	TGTGCCACGGTCCGGGGGAATAATGGCTACACCTTC	CATVRGNNGYTF
TRBV18	TRBD2	TRBJ2-7	few	TGTGCCAGCTCACCACCGGGACTAGCGGGGTACGAGCAGTACTTC	CASSPPGLAGYEQYF
TRBV5-1	TRBD1	TRBJ2-5	few	TGCGCCAGCAGCCGCTTGGACAGGGTCCAAGAGACCCAGTACTTC	CASSRLDRVQETQYF
TRBV7-9	-	TRBJ2-1	-	TGTGCCAGCAGCTTACAGGGGAGCTCCTACAATGAGCAGTTCTTC	CASSLQGSSYNEQFF
TRBV28	TRBD1	TRBJ2-7	-	TGTGCCACCTTCCGGTGGGGACAGAGCTACGAGCAGTACTTC	CATFRWGQSYEQYF
TRBV27	TRBD2	TRBJ2-3	-	TGTGCCAGCAGTGAAGGCGGGAGCGCCGCAGATACGCAGTATTTT	CASSEGGSAADTQYF
TRBV27	-	TRBJ2-7	-	TGTGCCAGCAGTTTACACGGCTACGAGCAGTACTTC	CASSLHGYEQYF
TRBV11-2	TRBD2	TRBJ2-3	few	TGTGCCAGCAGCTTCCTAGCGGGGGGGCCCGGAGATACGCAGTATTTT	CASSFLAGGPGDTQYF
TRBV19	-	TRBJ1-2	few	TGTGCCAGTAGTTCGGGAACCGCATCATATGGCTACACCTTC	CASSSGTASYGYTF
TRBV18	-	TRBJ2-3	-	TGTGCCAGCCTATCGACGGGTAATCATTGGTCAGATACGCAGTATTTT	CASLSTGNHWSDTQYF
TRBV7-7	TRBD1	TRBJ2-2	-	TGTGCTAGCAGCTCGAAACAGGGGCTGGACACCGGGGAGCTGTTTTTT	CASSSKQGLDTGELFF